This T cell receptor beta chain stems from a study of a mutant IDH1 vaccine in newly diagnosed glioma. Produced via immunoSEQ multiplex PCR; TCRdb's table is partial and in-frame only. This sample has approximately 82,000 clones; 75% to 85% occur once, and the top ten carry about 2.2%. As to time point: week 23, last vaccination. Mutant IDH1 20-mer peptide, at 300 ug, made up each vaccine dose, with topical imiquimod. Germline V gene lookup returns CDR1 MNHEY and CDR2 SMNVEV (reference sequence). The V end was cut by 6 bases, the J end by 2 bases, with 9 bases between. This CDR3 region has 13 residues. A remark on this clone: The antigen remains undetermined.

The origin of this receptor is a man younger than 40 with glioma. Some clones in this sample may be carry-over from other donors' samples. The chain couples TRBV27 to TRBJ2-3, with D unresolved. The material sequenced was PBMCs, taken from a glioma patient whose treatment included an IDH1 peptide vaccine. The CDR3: CASSLLNTDTQYF. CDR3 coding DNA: TGTGCCAGCAGCCTACTAAACACAGATACGCAGTATTTT.